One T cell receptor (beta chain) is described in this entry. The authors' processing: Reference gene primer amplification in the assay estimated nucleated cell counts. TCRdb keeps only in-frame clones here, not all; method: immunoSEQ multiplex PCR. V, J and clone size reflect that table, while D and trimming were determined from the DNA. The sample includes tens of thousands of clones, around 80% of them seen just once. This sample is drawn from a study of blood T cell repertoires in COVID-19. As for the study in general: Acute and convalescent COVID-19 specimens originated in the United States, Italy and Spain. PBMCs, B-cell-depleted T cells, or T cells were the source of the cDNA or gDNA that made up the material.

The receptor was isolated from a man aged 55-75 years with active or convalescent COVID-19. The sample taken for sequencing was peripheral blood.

In DNA, the CDR3 is TGTGCCAGCAGGGCCACTAGCGGGGGTTCTGAGCAGTTCTTC. Translation gives CASRATSGGSEQFF. The rearrangement joins TRBV25-1 to TRBJ2-1; TRBD2 matches at 11 bases. The V and J ends lost 6 bases and 9 bases, in that order; junction bases with no gene match: 7. The CDR3 spans 14 residues. CDR1 MGHDK and CDR2 SYGVNS come from the germline V gene.